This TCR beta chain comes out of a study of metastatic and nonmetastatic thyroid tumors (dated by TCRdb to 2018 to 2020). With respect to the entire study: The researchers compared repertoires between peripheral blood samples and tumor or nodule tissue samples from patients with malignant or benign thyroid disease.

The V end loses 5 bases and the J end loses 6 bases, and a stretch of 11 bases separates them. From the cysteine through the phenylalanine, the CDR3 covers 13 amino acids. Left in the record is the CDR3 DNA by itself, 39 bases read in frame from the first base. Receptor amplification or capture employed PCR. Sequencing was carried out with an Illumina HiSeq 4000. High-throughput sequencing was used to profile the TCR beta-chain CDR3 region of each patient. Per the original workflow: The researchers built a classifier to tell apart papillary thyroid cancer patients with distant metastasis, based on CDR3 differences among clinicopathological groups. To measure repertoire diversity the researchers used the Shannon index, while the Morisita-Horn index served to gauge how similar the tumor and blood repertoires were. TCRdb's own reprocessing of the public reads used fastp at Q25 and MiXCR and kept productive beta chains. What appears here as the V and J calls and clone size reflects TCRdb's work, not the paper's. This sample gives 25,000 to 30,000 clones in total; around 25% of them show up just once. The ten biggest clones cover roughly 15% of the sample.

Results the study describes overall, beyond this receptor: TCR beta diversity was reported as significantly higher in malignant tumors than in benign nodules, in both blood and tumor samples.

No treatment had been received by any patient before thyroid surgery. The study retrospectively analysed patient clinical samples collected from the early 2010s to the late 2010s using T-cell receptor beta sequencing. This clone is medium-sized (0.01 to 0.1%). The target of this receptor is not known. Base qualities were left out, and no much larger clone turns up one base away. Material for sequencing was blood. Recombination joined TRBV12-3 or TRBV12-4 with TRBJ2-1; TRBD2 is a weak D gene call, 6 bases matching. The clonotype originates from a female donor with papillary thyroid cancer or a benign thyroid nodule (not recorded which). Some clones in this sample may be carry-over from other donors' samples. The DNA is TGTGCCAGCAGTCCGCTCGGGGGCAATGAGCAGTTCTTC. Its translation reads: CASSPLGGNEQFF.